The TCR beta chain under discussion was sequenced for a study of T cells in Graves' hyperthyroidism and ophthalmopathy. At least ten counts were recorded for this clonotype. Its antigen remains unidentified. Study observations and caveats: Most thyroid-expanded clonotypes above 0.001 were also found in blood. In simple terms, a model built on 13 V-J features told ophthalmopathy apart from stable hyperthyroidism.

In germline, CDR1 is SGHAT, CDR2 FQNNGV. This CDR3 is built from 14 residues. Trimming cost V 1 base and J 4 bases, with 10 bases left between them. Researchers took RNA transcripts and amplified the TCR beta CDR3 regions from them. The TCR CDR3 first-round RT-PCR relied on the HTBI primer set. TCRdb reanalysed the multiplex PCR reads using MiXCR and keeps one entry per CDR3 protein. The profile shows roughly 700,000 distinct CDR3 sequences, 12% to 15% of them singletons. Based on clinical symptoms, serum thyroxine and TRAb, thyroid ultrasound and orbital computed tomography, diagnoses were reached. The PBMCs had their origin in 8.5 to 10 ml of fresh peripheral blood.

Source material: blood. The V and J genes are TRBV11-2 and TRBJ2-5; D may correspond to TRBD1 or TRBD2 (5 bases each). The TCR sequence derives from a woman aged 18 to 35 with Graves' hyperthyroidism. CDR3 sequence: CASSLVGVRETQYF. The CDR3 DNA reads as TGTGCCAGCAGCTTAGTGGGGGTTCGAGAGACCCAGTACTTC.